This T cell receptor beta chain came from a study of T cells after yellow fever vaccination (dated by TCRdb to about 2019). Broadly, across the study: The SMART-Seq v4 Ultra Low Input RNA kit was used to prepare libraries from fractions with low cell numbers. To follow T-cell clones before and after primary and booster YFV17D yellow fever vaccination, bulk TCR alpha and beta repertoires were sequenced over time. Bulk PBMC replicates and cell subsets were isolated from blood drawn at multiple timepoints before and after both primary and secondary immunization. Two healthy male donors, one aged 18 to 30 and one aged 30 to 40 years, made up the cohort.

This clonotype was seen ten or more times. Its antigen specificity is not known. Base quality data are lacking; no much larger clone is found one base away. This specimen's treatment or condition label, interpreted: live attenuated yellow fever vaccine strain. PBMCs were isolated from peripheral blood using a standard Ficoll-Paque protocol. Dynabeads CD4 and CD8 positive selection kits were used to isolate the CD4 and CD8 T-cell fractions. TriZol was used to extract RNA from bulk PBMCs, from CD4 and CD8 fractions, and from dextramer-positive and dextramer-negative fractions. TCR cDNA was made using 5'RACE template switching, a step that added a universal primer site and unique molecular identifiers. Priming of cDNA synthesis was performed from both the TCR alpha and TCR beta constant segments. Library amplification involved two PCR steps, and the second step added sample barcodes and sequencing adapters. Sequencing of the libraries was done on either Illumina HiSeq 2500 (2x100 bp) or NovaSeq (2x150 bp). The original methods were these. Reads were demultiplexed and collapsed into UMI consensus sequences with MIGEC, and V(D)J alignment was performed with MiXCR. Clonotypes responding to the vaccine were identified with edgeR on replicate PBMC samples, with the criteria of FDR below 0.01 and a log2 fold change above 5 up to day 15. Each bulk clonotype was labeled CD4 or CD8 based on which sequenced repertoire, CD4 or CD8, contained the clonotype at higher abundance. TCRdb reprocessing: public reads trimmed at Q25 with fastp, clones called with MiXCR, in-frame beta chains kept. Records with the same CDR3 protein are collapsed into one entry carrying the most frequent genes and DNA. The V and J calls come from TCRdb's annotation, not from the publication. Across this sample there are 70,000 to 80,000 distinct CDR3 sequences, with around 7.7% seen only once. The ten biggest clones cover roughly 30% of the sample.

The germline V gene yields LGHNT for CDR1 and FRNRAP for CDR2. The CDR3 goes from the cysteine to the phenylalanine over 14 residues. Here the CDR3 DNA is all that survives: 42 bases in frame from base 1. Trimming costs V 6 bases and J 2 bases, and their ends lie 11 bases apart. What the authors observed across the whole study: Computational filtering was required because FACS-sorted repertoires could contain abundant contaminating clonotypes from the bulk population. Most clones expanded after primary vaccination were re-detected after the booster (around 96% of CD4 and 88% of CD8), suggesting broad memory maintenance. The study included only a couple of donors, which limits how far the findings can be generalized. The secondary T-cell response was found to be weaker but faster than the primary response, with a peak reached on day 5 rather than on day 15. A small share of clonotypes was detected in both CD4 and CD8 compartments, with the overlap likely arising from convergent recombination.

The chain uses TRBV12-5 and TRBJ1-3, with no D gene named confidently. This specimen consisted of CD8+ T cells sorted from PBMCs, obtained about 10 days after the first yellow fever vaccination. The source is a young man who received the YFV17D yellow fever vaccine. The CDR3 protein sequence reads: CASGPLRAGNTIYF. In nucleotides, the sequence is TGTGCTAGTGGCCCCTTAAGGGCTGGAAACACCATATATTTT. With all but the CDR3 taken from the reference TRBV12-5 and TRBJ1-3 genes, the full variable domain is: DARVTQTPRHKVTEMGQEVTMRCQPILGHNTVFWYRQTMMQGLELLAYFRNRAPLDDSGMPKDRFSAEMPDATLATLKIQPSEPRDSAVYFCASGPLRAGNTIYFGEGSWLTVV.